The entry that follows covers one T cell receptor (beta chain) sequence. V trimming: 1 base; J trimming: 3 bases; junction bases outside the gene matches: 7. The CDR3 consists of 17 residues. The germline V gene encodes CDR1 SGHDT and CDR2 YYEEEE. These data originate in a study of blood T cell repertoires in COVID-19. Clones were read by immunoSEQ multiplex PCR, and TCRdb kept only the in-frame ones, dropping some. The sample has more than 300,000 clones; nearly 90% are singletons. Sequences were obtained from peripheral blood. The TCR originated in a woman aged 25-40 years with COVID-19, enrolled during active disease. The chain combines TRBV5-6 with TRBJ2-1; 10 bases are shared with TRBD2. In nucleotides, the CDR3 is TGTGCCAGCAGCTTGTGGGCTAGCGGGGGAATCTACAATGAGCAGTTCTTC. It is translated as CASSLWASGGIYNEQFF.